The T cell receptor (beta chain) under discussion was sequenced for a study of monozygotic twins with inflammatory bowel disease. The study, taken as a whole, reports: No separation of different T cell subtypes was possible.

Note on this clonotype: What it recognizes is unknown.

TCRdb reprocessed the 5' RACE reads; each CDR3 protein has one entry and no DNA is given. Seen in this sample are 140,000 to 150,000 distinct CDR3 sequences; the ten most common clones hold 1% to 1.5%. CDR1 LGHDT and CDR2 YNNKEL come from the germline V gene (reference sequence). The CDR3 has 15 residues. The chain links TRBV3-1 to TRBJ2-1. This sequence was found in a human donor with ulcerative colitis or Crohn's disease, or a healthy co-twin of an affected twin (not recorded which). Sequencing input: blood. The CDR3 region is CASSQASPSYNEQFF.